This TCR beta chain was obtained from a study of shared clonotypes between healthy human individuals. Study-level background: The study enrolled a couple of women and a few men aged 18 to 49.

The germline CDR1 and CDR2 sequences are SGHTA and FQGTGA. The V gene end was trimmed by 6 bases and the J gene end by 6 bases; junction bases not matched to a gene: 6. This CDR3 is built from 14 residues. Assay: immunoSEQ multiplex PCR; the TCRdb copy retains only in-frame clones and omits some. The sample yields some 2,000,000 clones, approximately 95% seen once. HIV-negative, healthy adults without recent acute infections or vaccinations were the donors. The receptor was derived from a man aged 18 to 30 in good health. The chain couples TRBV7-3 to TRBJ2-2; 8 nucleotides line up with TRBD1. The specimen was naive CD4+ T cells sorted from blood. As for subset: CD45RA+ positively selected. In nucleotides, the CDR3 is TGTGCCAGCAGTACGGGACAGGCCCCCGGGGAGCTGTTTTTT. It codes for CASSTGQAPGELFF.